This passage covers 19 T cell receptor beta chains from one sample sequenced in a study of T cells in Graves' hyperthyroidism and ophthalmopathy. From RNA transcripts, TCR beta CDR3 regions were amplified. In the first-round RT-PCR of the TCR CDR3, the HTBI primer set was used. Each CDR3 protein gets one entry after TCRdb re-called the multiplex PCR reads with MiXCR. In the table there are around 190,000 distinct CDR3 sequences, around 17% of which are singletons. Source material: blood. The origin of the receptors is a woman aged 50 to 65 with Graves' hyperthyroidism.

J is TRBJ1-3 and V is TRBV12-3 or TRBV12-4; D is undetermined. The CDR3 runs 13 residues. Trimming stripped 7 bases from V and 1 base from J, with 8 bases between. The CDR3 bases are TGTGCCAGCACCCAGCGGTCTGGAAACACCATATATTTT. As protein: CASTQRSGNTIYF.

The gene calls are TRBV7-9 and TRBJ1-3, with D possibly being TRBD1 (5 bases). V was pared by 2 bases and J by 6 bases, with 11 bases between. Germline V gives CDR1 SEHNR, CDR2 FQNEAQ (reference sequence). The CDR3 sequence is 14 residues long. CDR3: CASSLRQGENTIYF. The CDR3, as DNA: TGTGCCAGCAGCTTAAGGCAGGGTGAAAACACCATATATTTT.

The V call is TRBV7-3, the J call TRBJ2-2; 8 bases agree with TRBD2. Germline-derived CDR1 and CDR2 are SGHTA and FQGTGA. CDR3 length: 14 residues. Trimming at V came to 3 bases and at J to 3 bases, leaving 0 bases not matched to a gene. Here the CDR3 DNA reads TGTGCCAGCAGCTTCGGGGGGGACACCGGGGAGCTGTTTTTT. Its translation is CASSFGGDTGELFF.

This clonotype was observed a handful of times. The rearrangement joins TRBV19 to TRBJ2-7, with TRBD2 matching over 7 bases. The CDR3 loop spans 14 amino acids. V was clipped by 10 bases and J by 5 bases; unmatched bases: 14. CDR1 LNHDA and CDR2 SQIVND come from the germline V gene (reference sequence). The CDR3 spells CATSRSGSSNEQYF. The CDR3 DNA reads TGTGCCACGTCCCGTAGCGGGTCCAGTAACGAGCAGTACTTC.

This clonotype occurred a few times. The gene calls are TRBV29-1 and TRBJ2-1, with 11 positions matching TRBD2. J was trimmed by 7 bases and V by 7 bases; bases with no gene match: 3. CDR1 and CDR2 (germline): SQVTM, ANQGSEA. The CDR3 contains 12 residues. This CDR3 is CSEGLAANEQFF. The CDR3 DNA is TGCAGCGAGGGACTAGCGGCTAATGAGCAGTTCTTC.

At least ten counts were recorded for this clonotype. The chain couples TRBV28 to TRBJ1-1, with 7 bases lining up with TRBD1. The CDR3 is 15 residues long. The V segment lost 5 bases and the J segment 3 bases; nucleotides outside the gene matches: 9. CDR1 is MDHEN and CDR2 is SYDVKM in the germline V gene. The CDR3 loop reads CASSQPQGSHTEAFF. The CDR3 DNA follows: TGTGCCAGCAGTCAGCCACAGGGGAGTCACACTGAAGCTTTCTTT.

The rearrangement joins TRBV28 to TRBJ1-2; 12 positions agree with TRBD1. Germline V CDR1 and CDR2: MDHEN, SYDVKM. The J segment lost 8 bases and the V segment lost 8 bases, leaving 12 bases of the junction unmatched. The CDR3 is 15 amino acids. CDR3 bases: TGTGCCAGCTCCACCCTGGGACAGGGGGCAGAAGGCTACACCTTC. This codes for CASSTLGQGAEGYTF.

This clonotype was seen a few times. The rearrangement uses TRBV5-1 and TRBJ2-7, with D perhaps being TRBD1 or TRBD2 (5 bases each). Per germline, CDR1 SGHRS and CDR2 YFSETQ. V was pared by 7 bases and J by 2 bases, with 22 bases between. The CDR3 length is 16 residues. DNA of the CDR3: TGCGCCAGCCGACGGGGATGGACGGAGGACACCTACGAGCAGTACTTC. It specifies CASRRGWTEDTYEQYF. The full variable domain, in which reference TRBV5-1 and TRBJ2-7 provide the parts outside the CDR3, is KAGVTQTPRYLIKTRGQQVTLSCSPISGHRSVSWYQQTPGQGLQFLFEYFSETQRNKGNFPGRFSGRQFSNSRSEMNVSTLELGDSALYLCASRRGWTEDTYEQYFGPGTRLTVT.

Regarding this clonotype: It may be a read error: a sequence one base away is much more abundant. This chain links TRBV20-1 with TRBJ2-5; 8 nucleotides match TRBD2. This CDR3 has 14 residues. V shed 6 bases and J 5 bases; nucleotides not matched to a gene: 11. Germline assignment: CDR1 DFQATT and CDR2 SNEGSKA (reference sequence). This CDR3 is CSAALGTSRETQYF. Here the CDR3 DNA reads TGCAGTGCCGCGCTAGGGACTAGTCGCGAGACCCAGTACTTC.

This clonotype has a handful of counts. The V and J genes are TRBV19 and TRBJ2-6, with TRBD1 matching over 9 bases. Germline V gives CDR1 LNHDA, CDR2 SQIVND (reference sequence). This CDR3 is built from 18 residues. With 7 bases clipped from V and 0 bases from J, the junction kept 10 bases outside the gene matches. CDR3 DNA: TGTGCCAGTAAAATAGGGACAGGGAGTGCCTCTGGGGCCAACGTCCTGACTTTC. It encodes CASKIGTGSASGANVLTF.

The chain employs TRBV14 and TRBJ2-1; D unresolved. CDR1 and CDR2 from the germline V gene are SGHDN and FVKESK. The V end lost 3 bases, the J end lost 5 bases, and 11 bases lay between the germline ends. The CDR3 contains 14 residues. The CDR3 DNA reads TGTGCCAGCAGCCACAAACTAACCGACAATGAGCAGTTCTTC. Its protein product is CASSHKLTDNEQFF. Full variable domain (remainder filled in from reference TRBV14 and TRBJ2-1): EAGVTQFPSHSVIEKGQTVTLRCDPISGHDNLYWYRRVMGKEIKFLLHFVKESKQDESGMPNNRFLAERTGGTYSTLKVQPAELEDSGVYFCASSHKLTDNEQFFGPGTRLTVL.

In this sample, this clonotype turned up a few times. The V gene is TRBV24-1, the J gene TRBJ2-1, with TRBD2 matching over 13 bases. The germline V gene encodes CDR1 KGHDR and CDR2 SFDVKD. J lost 6 bases, V lost 2 bases, and 6 bases had no gene match. CDR3 length: 17 residues. CDR3 bases: TGTGCCACCAGTGATTGGAGGACTAGCGGGGGCTCCAATGAGCAGTTCTTC. It codes for CATSDWRTSGGSNEQFF.

A few counts support this clonotype. This rearrangement joins TRBV7-9 to TRBJ2-1; TRBD2 matches at 12 bases. This CDR3 is built from 18 residues. V shed 4 bases and J 1 base; nucleotides not matched to a gene: 8. CDR1 and CDR2 (germline): SEHNR, FQNEAQ (reference sequence). CDR3 nucleotides: TGTGCCAGCAGCTCAGGACTAGCGGGAATTAGTTCCTACAATGAGCAGTTCTTC. It is translated as CASSSGLAGISSYNEQFF.

This clonotype was seen ten or more times. J is TRBJ2-7 and V is TRBV20-1, with TRBD2 matching over 9 bases. Germline CDR1 is DFQATT and CDR2 is SNEGSKA (reference sequence). This CDR3 spans 14 amino acids. V shed 5 bases and J 6 bases; nucleotides not matched to a gene: 11. The CDR3 DNA follows: TGCAGTGCTCTCGATAGCGGGAGCATCGGCGAGCAGTACTTC. Protein sequence: CSALDSGSIGEQYF.

This clonotype was counted between two and nine times. The chain has TRBV12-5 and TRBJ2-2; D possibly corresponds to TRBD1 (5 bases). The CDR3 has 15 amino acids. Deletions cut 0 bases from V and 5 bases from J, with 10 bases between. In germline, CDR1 is LGHNT, CDR2 FRNRAP. CDR3 loop: CASGLVQGVTGELFF. The CDR3 bases are TGTGCTAGTGGTTTGGTTCAGGGCGTGACCGGGGAGCTGTTTTTT.

A word on this clonotype: This may come from a read error, since a much larger clone is one base off. The CDR3 coding sequence is TGTGCCAGCAGGGTTAGCAGGATCCGAAACAATGAGCAGTTCTTC. Amino acid sequence: CASRVSRIRNNEQFF. This sequence joins TRBV12-3 or TRBV12-4 and TRBJ2-1; D gene ambiguous. Deletions cut 6 bases from V and 5 bases from J, with 17 bases between. This CDR3 spans 15 amino acids.

The sample holds a few counts of this clonotype. The chain has TRBV5-6 and TRBJ2-1, with D perhaps TRBD2 (6 bases). Germline values: CDR1 SGHDT, CDR2 YYEEEE. This CDR3 is 16 amino acids long. V gave up 3 bases and J gave up 4 bases, with 17 bases separating them. The CDR3 spells CASSSVLRGAYNEQFF. Written as DNA, the CDR3 is TGTGCCAGCAGCTCCGTTCTGCGCGGGGCTTACAATGAGCAGTTCTTC.

The chain employs TRBV5-1 and TRBJ2-7; 7 bases fit TRBD1. The CDR3 contains 15 residues. V gave up 2 bases and J gave up 2 bases; unmatched junction bases: 7. Germline CDR1 SGHRS, CDR2 YFSETQ. CDR3 in amino acids: CASSFTQQGAYEQYF. CDR3 DNA: TGCGCCAGCAGCTTTACCCAGCAGGGGGCCTACGAGCAGTACTTC.

The V gene is TRBV3-1, the J gene TRBJ2-2; the match to TRBD2 covers 7 bases. V was pared by 4 bases and J by 5 bases, with 4 bases of the junction left unmatched. The CDR3 has 14 amino acids. Germline assignment: CDR1 LGHDT and CDR2 YNNKEL (reference sequence). This CDR3 is CASSPGLLTGELFF. The DNA for the CDR3 is TGTGCCAGCAGCCCGGGACTACTTACCGGGGAGCTGTTTTTT.